A selection of T cell receptor beta chains follows, all from one sample in a study of blood T cells in healthy people across ages. TCRdb called the 5' RACE reads again in MiXCR, with one record for every CDR3 protein. This table has 1,500,000 or so distinct CDR3 sequences, about 45% appearing once. The source material was blood. The receptors originated from a woman aged 18-35 years in good health. Both conserved end residues are part of each CDR3. D genes are given only for firm matches. Clone size, where shown, is once, few, many, or a class for clones that have expanded.

DNA: TGTGCCACCAGTGATGTCACGCTGGCTCCAGATACGCAGTATTTT; CDR3: CATSDVTLAPDTQYF; J: TRBJ2-3; size: .; D: .; V: TRBV24-1
DNA: TGTGCCAGCACCACAATATTTCAGGACCTGGACACTGAAGCTTTCTTT; CDR3: CASTTIFQDLDTEAFF; J: TRBJ1-1; size: .; D: .; V: TRBV5-5
DNA: TGTGCCACCAGCAGAGTAGGAACAGGGGTGTCCTACGAGCAGTACTTC; CDR3: CATSRVGTGVSYEQYF; J: TRBJ2-7; size: .; D: TRBD1; V: TRBV15
DNA: TGTGCCGGCAGTGCCGGACATAAGCAGTTCTTC; CDR3: CAGSAGHKQFF; J: TRBJ2-1; size: .; D: .; V: TRBV14
DNA: TGTGCCAGCAGTGGGGACCTCTGGAGCGAGCAGTACTTC; CDR3: CASSGDLWSEQYF; J: TRBJ2-7; size: .; D: .; V: TRBV7-6
DNA: TGTGCCAGCAGTTATGGGGCCCTTGGGGCCTATAATTCACCCCTCCACTTT; CDR3: CASSYGALGAYNSPLHF; J: TRBJ1-6; size: .; D: .; V: TRBV6-5
DNA: TGCAGTGCAAAGGGAGCGGGAGGGATATACGAGCAGTACTTC; CDR3: CSAKGAGGIYEQYF; J: TRBJ2-7; size: few; D: TRBD2; V: TRBV20-1
DNA: TGCGCCAGCAGCCAAGGAAACCAATTCCTGAGGAGGGATACGCAGTATTTT; CDR3: CASSQGNQFLRRDTQYF; J: TRBJ2-3; size: few; D: .; V: TRBV4-3
DNA: TGTGCCAGTAGTACCCATCGCGGACAGGGAACCCAGCCCCAGCATTTT; CDR3: CASSTHRGQGTQPQHF; J: TRBJ1-5; size: .; D: TRBD1; V: TRBV19
DNA: TGCAGTGCTAGAGACTACAGGGCTAGGGAGACCCAGTACTTC; CDR3: CSARDYRARETQYF; J: TRBJ2-5; size: few; D: .; V: TRBV20-1
DNA: TGTGCCAGCAACAGATTTAACTATGTCTACACCTTC; CDR3: CASNRFNYVYTF; J: TRBJ1-2; size: .; D: .; V: TRBV2
DNA: TGTGCCACCAGCTTCCGGACTAGCGGGAGCACAGATACGCAGTATTTT; CDR3: CATSFRTSGSTDTQYF; J: TRBJ2-3; size: few; D: TRBD2; V: TRBV15
DNA: TGTGCCAGCAGTTATTTAGGGCAAGAGACCCAGTACTTC; CDR3: CASSYLGQETQYF; J: TRBJ2-5; size: few; D: .; V: TRBV6-5
DNA: TGTGCCAGCAGCGTAGTCCCCACAGATACGCAGTATTTT; CDR3: CASSVVPTDTQYF; J: TRBJ2-3; size: many; D: .; V: TRBV9